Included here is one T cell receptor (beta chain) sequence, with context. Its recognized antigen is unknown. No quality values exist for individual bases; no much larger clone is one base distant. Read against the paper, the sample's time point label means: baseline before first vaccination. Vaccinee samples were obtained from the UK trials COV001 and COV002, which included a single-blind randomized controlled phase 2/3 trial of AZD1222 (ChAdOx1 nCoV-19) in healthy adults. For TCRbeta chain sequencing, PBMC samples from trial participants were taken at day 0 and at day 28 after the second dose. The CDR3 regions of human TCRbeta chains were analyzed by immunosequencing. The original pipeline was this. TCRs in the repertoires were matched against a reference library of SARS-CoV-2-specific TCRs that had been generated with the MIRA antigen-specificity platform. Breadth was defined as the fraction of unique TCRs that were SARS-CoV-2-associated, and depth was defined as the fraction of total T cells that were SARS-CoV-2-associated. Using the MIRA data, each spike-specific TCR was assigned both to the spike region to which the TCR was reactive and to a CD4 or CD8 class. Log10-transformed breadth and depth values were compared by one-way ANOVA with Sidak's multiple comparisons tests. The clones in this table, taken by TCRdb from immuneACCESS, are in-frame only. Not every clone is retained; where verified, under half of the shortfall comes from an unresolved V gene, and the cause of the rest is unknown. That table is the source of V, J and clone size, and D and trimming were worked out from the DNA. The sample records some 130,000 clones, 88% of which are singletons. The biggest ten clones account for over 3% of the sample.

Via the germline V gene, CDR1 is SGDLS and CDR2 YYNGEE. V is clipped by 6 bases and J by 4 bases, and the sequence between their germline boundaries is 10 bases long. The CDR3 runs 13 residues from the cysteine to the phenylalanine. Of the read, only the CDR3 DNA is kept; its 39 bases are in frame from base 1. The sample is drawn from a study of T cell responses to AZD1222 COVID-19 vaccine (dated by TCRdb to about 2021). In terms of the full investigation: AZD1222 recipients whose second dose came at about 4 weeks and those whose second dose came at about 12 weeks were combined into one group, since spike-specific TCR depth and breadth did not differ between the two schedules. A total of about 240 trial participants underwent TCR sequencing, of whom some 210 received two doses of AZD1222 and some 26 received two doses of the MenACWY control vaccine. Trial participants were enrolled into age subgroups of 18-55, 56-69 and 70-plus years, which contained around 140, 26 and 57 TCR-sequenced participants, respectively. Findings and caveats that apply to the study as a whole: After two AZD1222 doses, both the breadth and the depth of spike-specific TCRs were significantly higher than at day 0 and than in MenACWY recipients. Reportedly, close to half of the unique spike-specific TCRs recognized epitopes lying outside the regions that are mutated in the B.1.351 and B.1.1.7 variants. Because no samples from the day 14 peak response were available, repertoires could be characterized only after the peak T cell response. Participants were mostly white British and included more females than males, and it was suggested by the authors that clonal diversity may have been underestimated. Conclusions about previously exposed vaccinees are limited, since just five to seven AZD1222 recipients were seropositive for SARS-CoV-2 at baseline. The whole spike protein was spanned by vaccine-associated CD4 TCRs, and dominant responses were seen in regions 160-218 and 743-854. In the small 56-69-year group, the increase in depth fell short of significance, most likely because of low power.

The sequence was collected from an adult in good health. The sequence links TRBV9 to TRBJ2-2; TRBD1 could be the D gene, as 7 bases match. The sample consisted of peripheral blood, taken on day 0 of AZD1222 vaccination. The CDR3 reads CASNRGGTGELFF. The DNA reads TGTGCCAGCAACAGGGGAGGCACCGGGGAGCTGTTTTTT.